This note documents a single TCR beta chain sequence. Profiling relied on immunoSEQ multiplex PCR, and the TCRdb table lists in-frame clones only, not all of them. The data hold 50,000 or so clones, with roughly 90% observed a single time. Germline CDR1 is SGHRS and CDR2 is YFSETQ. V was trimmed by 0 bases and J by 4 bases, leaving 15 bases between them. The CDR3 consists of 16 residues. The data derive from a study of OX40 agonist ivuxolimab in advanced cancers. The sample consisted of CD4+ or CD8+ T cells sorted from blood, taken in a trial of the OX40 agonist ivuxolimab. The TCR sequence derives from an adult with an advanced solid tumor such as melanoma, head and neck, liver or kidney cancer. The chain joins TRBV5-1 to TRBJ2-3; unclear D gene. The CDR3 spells CASSLGAANGADTQYF. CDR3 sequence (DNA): TGCGCCAGCAGCTTGGGGGCCGCCAATGGCGCAGATACGCAGTATTTT.